The clone carrying this T cell receptor beta chain came up many times. Its antigen is as yet unknown. These data originate in a study of early T cells in non-severe SARS-CoV-2 infection. Study in general: The study sequenced bulk RNA from unsorted whole blood, with chains unpaired.

This CDR3 region has 13 residues. V lost 3 bases and J 6 bases, leaving 11 bases between the germline ends. Per germline, CDR1 SGHVS and CDR2 FNYEAQ. Whole-study findings and limits: Private and CD4 specificities were missed by VDJdb matching, which favored anti-spike CD8 responses.

The TCR library protocol was used to attach unique molecular identifiers. These identifiers were attached to individual cDNA molecules. Using its own MiXCR run on the 5' RACE reads, TCRdb lists one record per CDR3 protein. The sample records fewer than 100,000 distinct CDR3 sequences, approximately 12% being singletons. Sequences were obtained from whole blood. V usage is TRBV7-6 and J usage is TRBJ2-5, with D possibly matching TRBD1 (6 bases). This TCR was recovered from an adult who was a healthcare worker with PCR-confirmed SARS-CoV-2 infection or an uninfected control (not recorded which). CDR3 sequence reads: CASSLNRVKTQYF. CDR3 sequence (DNA): TGTGCCAGCAGCTTGAACAGGGTGAAGACCCAGTACTTC.